This T cell receptor beta chain is drawn from a study of identical twins. General observations from the study: Zero-insertion analyses could be partly confounded by invariant MAIT and iNKT cells. With abundant cord blood beta clonotypes, insertions were fewer; memory repertoires showed no such pattern.

Each CDR3 protein gets one entry after TCRdb re-called the 5' RACE reads with MiXCR. The sample consists of about 480,000 distinct CDR3 sequences, approximately 14% of them appearing once. The ends lost 3 bases at V and 5 bases at J; junction bases unmatched: 5. The CDR3 is 13 amino acids. Germline loops: CDR1 SQVTM, CDR2 ANQGSEA. Ten or more counts support this clonotype. Antigen unknown. The same specimen was also included in a second study, on yellow fever vaccine responses in identical twins.

The sequence was obtained from a woman younger than 30 in good health. Material for sequencing was CD4+ T cells sorted from blood. The V and J genes are TRBV29-1 and TRBJ1-1; 8 nucleotides align to TRBD1. CDR3 sequence: CSVEARGRTEAFF. For the CDR3, the DNA is TGCAGCGTTGAGGCCAGGGGGCGTACTGAAGCTTTCTTT.